Following are 27 T cell receptor beta chains from one sample sequenced in a study of blood T cell repertoires in COVID-19. Generated by immunoSEQ multiplex PCR, the TCRdb table keeps only in-frame clones and is missing some. The data contain around 370,000 clones, 88% of them singletons. The sequencing input was PBMCs or T cells enriched from blood (not recorded which). These receptors were taken from a woman aged 18-30 years who had recovered from COVID-19.

This clone was seen only once. The chain joins TRBV7-2 to TRBJ1-5; TRBD1 aligns across 8 bases. The CDR3 has 14 residues. The ends lost 5 bases at V and 5 bases at J; junction bases unmatched: 5. Germline-derived CDR1 and CDR2 are SGHTA and FQGNSA. The CDR3 sequence is CASSPGQAHQPQHF. CDR3 DNA sequence: TGTGCCAGCAGCCCGGGACAGGCCCATCAGCCCCAGCATTTT. Combining the CDR3 with reference TRBV7-2 and TRBJ1-5 gives the whole variable domain GAGVSQSPSNKVTEKGKDVELRCDPISGHTALYWYRQSLGQGLEFLIYFQGNSAPDKSGLPSDRFSAERTGGSVSTLTIQRTQQEDSAVYLCASSPGQAHQPQHFGDGTRLSIL.

This clone was seen a few times. The V and J genes are TRBV5-1 and TRBJ1-3, with 9 bases aligning to TRBD1. The CDR3 is made up of 16 amino acids. The germline gives CDR1 SGHRS, CDR2 YFSETQ. V lost 5 bases to trimming and J lost 4 bases; unmatched junction nucleotides: 10. CDR3 protein: CASSPGGTGTGNTIYF. CDR3 DNA: TGCGCCAGCAGTCCGGGAGGGACAGGGACAGGAAACACCATATATTTT. The full variable domain, rest sourced from reference TRBV5-1 and TRBJ1-3, is KAGVTQTPRYLIKTRGQQVTLSCSPISGHRSVSWYQQTPGQGLQFLFEYFSETQRNKGNFPGRFSGRQFSNSRSEMNVSTLELGDSALYLCASSPGGTGTGNTIYFGEGSWLTVV.

CDR3 sequence: CASSLLLANEQFF. DNA for the CDR3: TGTGCCAGCAGCTTGTTGTTAGCCAACGAGCAGTTCTTC. The rearrangement uses TRBV7-2 and TRBJ2-1; D is ambiguous. The germline CDR1 and CDR2 sequences are SGHTA and FQGNSA. The CDR3 length is 13 residues. Trimming shortened V by 3 bases and J by 10 bases, and 13 bases separated the two germline ends.

The V gene is TRBV5-4, the J gene TRBJ1-2; D gene unclear. CDR3 length equals 15 residues. V was shortened by 1 base and J by 4 bases, with 14 bases between the two germline ends. CDR1 and CDR2 (germline): SGHNT, YYREEE (reference sequence). The CDR3 region is CASSLSGEATYGYTF. DNA of the CDR3: TGTGCCAGCAGCTTGTCTGGGGAGGCAACCTATGGCTACACCTTC.

This chain links TRBV18 with TRBJ1-3; 7 nucleotides align to TRBD1. The CDR3 contains 17 residues. Germline loops: CDR1 KGHSH, CDR2 LQKENI. Losses at the gene ends were 4 bases for V and 0 bases for J; bases not matched to a gene: 9. The CDR3 protein is CASSQVGGGLSGNTIYF. In DNA, the CDR3 is TGTGCCAGCTCACAGGTCGGAGGGGGCCTCTCTGGAAACACCATATATTTT.

V usage is TRBV11-2 and J usage is TRBJ1-2; D ambiguous. The V and J ends lost 1 base and 4 bases respectively, with 13 bases between them. There are 15 residues in the CDR3. The germline gives CDR1 SGHAT, CDR2 FQNNGV. CDR3 DNA sequence: TGTGCCAGCAGCTTAGTAGGCGGCCAAGTCTATGGCTACACCTTC. Its protein is CASSLVGGQVYGYTF.

Points on this clone: Compared with germline, one end of the junction differs, possibly owing to a read error. This same CDR3 is encoded by further DNA sequences in the sample. The V gene is TRBV24-1, the J gene TRBJ1-5, with TRBD1 matching 9 bases. The germline CDR1 and CDR2 sequences are KGHDR and SFDVKD. CDR3 length equals 13 residues. For the CDR3, the DNA is TGTGCCACCCGGGACAGGGAGAATCAACCCCAGCATTTT. This encodes CATRDRENQPQHF.

This clone was seen more than once but under ten times. The J gene is TRBJ2-7, the V gene TRBV5-1; TRBD1 matches 12 bases. The CDR3 loop spans 16 amino acids. V shed 2 bases, J shed 5 bases, and the junction held 8 bases outside the gene matches. Germline loops: CDR1 SGHRS, CDR2 YFSETQ. In DNA form, the CDR3 reads TGCGCCAGCAGCTTAATCCCGGGACAGGGGGCAAACGAGCAGTACTTC. Amino acids: CASSLIPGQGANEQYF.

V usage is TRBV3-1 (or the pseudogene TRBV3-2) and J usage is TRBJ2-7, with a possible D match to TRBD2 (6 bases). From germline, CDR1 is LGHDT and CDR2 YNNKEL (reference sequence). This CDR3 comprises 13 residues. The V and J ends lost 0 bases and 9 bases respectively, with 12 bases between them. CDR3 in amino acids: CASSQDRDFGQYF. The DNA for the CDR3 is TGTGCCAGCAGCCAAGACCGGGACTTTGGGCAGTACTTC.

The CDR3 loop is CASSQEIVFF. Here the CDR3 DNA reads TGTGCCAGCAGCCAAGAAATCGTTTTCTTT. The V call is TRBV14, the J call TRBJ1-1; D gene ambiguous. Germline loops: CDR1 SGHDN, CDR2 FVKESK. Trimming shortened V by 0 bases and J by 13 bases, and 6 bases separated the two germline ends. This CDR3 has 10 amino acids.

The chain carries TRBV12-3 or TRBV12-4 and TRBJ1-1; 7 bases match TRBD1. The ends lost 6 bases at V and 6 bases at J; junction bases unmatched: 4. The CDR3 covers 12 residues. CDR3 in amino acids: CASRAQGAEAFF. The DNA of the CDR3 is TGTGCCAGCAGGGCCCAGGGGGCTGAAGCTTTCTTT.

The chain recombines TRBV19 with TRBJ1-1; no clear D. Trimming cost V 7 bases and J 9 bases, with 18 bases left between them. This CDR3 spans 13 amino acids. Germline CDR1 is LNHDA and CDR2 is SQIVND (reference sequence). The chain's CDR3 is CASMGRVAQKAFF. The CDR3 DNA is TGTGCCAGTATGGGCCGAGTCGCCCAAAAAGCTTTCTTT.

J is TRBJ1-2 and V is TRBV18; the match to TRBD1 covers 10 bases. This CDR3 has 14 residues. Germline V lookup: CDR1 KGHSH, CDR2 LQKENI. The J segment lost 2 bases and the V segment lost 6 bases, leaving 3 bases of the junction unmatched. The CDR3 is CASSLGQGNYGYTF. The DNA of the CDR3 is TGTGCCAGCTCTTTGGGACAGGGGAACTATGGCTACACCTTC.

J is TRBJ2-7 and V is TRBV7-8; TRBD1 might be the D (6 bases). Germline assignment: CDR1 SGHVS and CDR2 FQNEAQ. The CDR3 is 13 amino acids. With 5 bases removed from V and 1 base from J, the gap between germline ends came to 9 bases. The CDR3 DNA reads as TGTGCCAGCAGCGCAGGGACATCCTACGAGCAGTACTTC. The encoded protein is CASSAGTSYEQYF.

V usage is TRBV25-1 and J usage is TRBJ2-1; no firm D call. The V end was cut by 7 bases, the J end by 4 bases, with 11 bases between. CDR1 MGHDK and CDR2 SYGVNS come from the germline V gene. The length of the CDR3 is 13 residues. CDR3 protein: CASKTDAYNEQFF. The CDR3 DNA reads TGTGCCAGCAAGACTGATGCGTACAATGAGCAGTTCTTC.

In this sample, this clone turned up once. The chain combines TRBV19 with TRBJ2-5; 9 bases align to TRBD2. The CDR3 has 16 amino acids. The V gene's germline CDR1 is LNHDA and CDR2 SQIVND (reference sequence). Trimming took 2 bases from V and 3 from J; bases not matched to a gene: 7. CDR3 nucleotides: TGTGCCAGTAGTATAATGTCTAGCGGGGTAGAAGAGACCCAGTACTTC. Protein: CASSIMSSGVEETQYF. The whole variable domain, filled in from reference TRBV19 and TRBJ2-5, reads DGGITQSPKYLFRKEGQNVTLSCEQNLNHDAMYWYRQDPGQGLRLIYYSQIVNDFQKGDIAEGYSVSREKKESFPLTVTSAQKNPTAFYLCASSIMSSGVEETQYFGPGTRLLVL.

In its sample, this clone was seen once. This sequence joins TRBV18 and TRBJ1-2; 9 nucleotides match TRBD1. This CDR3 is built from 15 residues. Germline loops: CDR1 KGHSH, CDR2 LQKENI. The V gene end was trimmed by 2 bases and the J gene end by 0 bases; junction bases not matched to a gene: 1. CDR3: CASSPTGGSNYGYTF. The CDR3, as DNA: TGTGCCAGCTCACCAACAGGGGGCTCTAACTATGGCTACACCTTC.

The chain recombines TRBV5-6 with TRBJ2-2; D gene uncertain. The CDR3 runs to 15 residues. The V and J ends lost 0 bases and 0 bases respectively, with 6 bases between them. Germline assignment: CDR1 SGHDT and CDR2 YYEEEE. CDR3 residues: CASSLGHSNTGELFF. The CDR3, as DNA: TGTGCCAGCAGCTTGGGACATTCGAACACCGGGGAGCTGTTTTTT.

The chain links TRBV7-3 to TRBJ1-1; TRBD1 might be the D (6 bases). This CDR3 is built from 15 residues. Germline V CDR1 and CDR2: SGHTA, FQGTGA. V lost 5 bases to trimming and J lost 2 bases, with 15 bases between them. In DNA form, the CDR3 reads TGTGCCAGCAGCCCCGTGGGGGCCCCCAACACTGAAGCTTTCTTT. Amino acid sequence: CASSPVGAPNTEAFF.

This chain connects TRBV4-2 to TRBJ2-3, with 11 bases lining up with TRBD2. With V trimmed by 3 bases and J by 0 bases, 5 bases remained unmatched. Per germline, CDR1 LGHNA and CDR2 YNFKEQ. This CDR3 comprises 17 residues. The DNA for the CDR3 is TGTGCCAGCAGCCATTTAGCGGGGGGGCCAAGCACAGATACGCAGTATTTT. This gives the protein CASSHLAGGPSTDTQYF.

This clone was observed once. The chain combines TRBV19 with TRBJ2-7; D is perhaps TRBD1 (6 bases). Germline-derived CDR1 and CDR2 are LNHDA and SQIVND (reference sequence). The CDR3 has 13 amino acids. V lost 5 bases to trimming and J lost 7 bases, with 15 bases between them. In DNA, the CDR3 is TGTGCCAGTAGTGGAGGACAGTTAAGGGAGCAGTACTTC. This gives the protein CASSGGQLREQYF.

This clone was counted only a few times. The chain has TRBV9 and TRBJ2-7; 9 nucleotides match TRBD1. V was pared by 4 bases and J by 0 bases, with 5 bases of the junction left unmatched. Germline values: CDR1 SGDLS, CDR2 YYNGEE. The CDR3 spans 15 residues. The CDR3 nucleotides are TGTGCCAGCAGCCGCGGGACAGGGAGCTCCTACGAGCAGTACTTC. This translates into CASSRGTGSSYEQYF.

This chain connects TRBV6-5 to TRBJ1-2; 9 positions match TRBD1. This CDR3 region has 14 residues. Germline lookup yields CDR1 MNHEY and CDR2 SVGAGI. The V gene end was trimmed by 6 bases and the J gene end by 4 bases; junction bases not matched to a gene: 6. The CDR3 spells CASRTGGAGYGYTF. CDR3 DNA sequence: TGTGCCAGCAGAACAGGGGGCGCAGGCTATGGCTACACCTTC.

The chain combines TRBV4-1 with TRBJ1-4, with 10 bases matching TRBD1. Germline loops: CDR1 MGHRA, CDR2 YSYEKL. The V gene end was trimmed by 3 bases and the J gene end by 8 bases; junction bases not matched to a gene: 6. CDR3 length equals 15 residues. Written as DNA, the CDR3 is TGCGCCAGCAGCCACGCGGGACAGGGGATGGAAAAACTGTTTTTT. As protein: CASSHAGQGMEKLFF.

This clone was picked up one time. This chain joins TRBV6-5 and TRBJ1-3, with D unclear. The germline gives CDR1 MNHEY, CDR2 SVGAGI. Trimming took 4 bases from V and 3 from J, leaving 13 bases between them. The CDR3 extends over 15 amino acids. The CDR3 loop is CASSLIGGGGNTIYF. DNA for the CDR3: TGTGCCAGCAGTTTGATCGGCGGAGGTGGAAACACCATATATTTT.

This clone was counted a few times. The chain joins TRBV5-4 to TRBJ1-3, with D perhaps TRBD1 (6 bases). The CDR3 is 15 residues long. V lost 1 base and J 4 bases, leaving 12 bases between the germline ends. Germline V gives CDR1 SGHNT, CDR2 YYREEE (reference sequence). CDR3 sequence: CASSLSGGSGNTIYF. The CDR3 nucleotides are TGTGCCAGCAGCTTGTCGGGGGGCTCCGGAAACACCATATATTTT.

This chain links TRBV2 with TRBJ1-2; the D gene is possibly TRBD1 (6 bases). With 6 bases removed from V and 7 bases from J, the gap between germline ends came to 15 bases. The CDR3 is 13 amino acids. Germline lookup yields CDR1 SNHLY and CDR2 FYNNEI. The CDR3 loop is CASRGGLWVGYTF. CDR3 DNA: TGTGCCAGCAGGGGGGGGCTCTGGGTTGGCTACACCTTC.